This T cell receptor beta chain comes out of a study of blood T cell repertoires in COVID-19. Looking at the study overall: The study drew acute and convalescent COVID-19 samples from the United States, Italy and Spain. The analysed material was cDNA or gDNA that came from T cells, B-cell-depleted T cells, or PBMCs.

Generated by immunoSEQ multiplex PCR, the TCRdb table keeps only in-frame clones and is missing some. The repertoire consists of tens of thousands of clones, with 85% to 90% occurring once and the leading ten covering about 14%. Material for sequencing was peripheral blood. The sequence derives from a woman aged 70-85 years with acute or convalescent COVID-19.

For the CDR3, the DNA is TGCGCCAGCAGCCAAGAGGGCCAGCTGAACACTGAAGCTTTCTTT. This gives the protein CASSQEGQLNTEAFF. V is TRBV4-3 and J is TRBJ1-1; D remains unclear. Germline values: CDR1 LGHNA, CDR2 YSLEER. The CDR3 contains 15 residues. The V end lost 0 bases, the J end lost 0 bases, and 8 bases lay between the germline ends.